The 11 T cell receptor beta chains presented below share a single source sample, sequenced in a study of blood T cell repertoires in COVID-19. The table came from immunoSEQ multiplex PCR; TCRdb's copy has only in-frame clones and leaves some out. The sample contains about 170,000 clones, approximately 84% of which appear only once. Sequencing was done on a sample of peripheral blood. Receptors originate from a human donor with acute or convalescent COVID-19. The donor label of this sample is uncertain.

The V and J genes are TRBV11-2 and TRBJ2-1, with 10 bases identical to TRBD2. CDR3 length: 16 residues. The germline V gene encodes CDR1 SGHAT and CDR2 FQNNGV. V gave up 4 bases and J gave up 8 bases; unmatched junction bases: 11. CDR3: CASSSGEGLATDEQFF. As DNA, the CDR3 is TGTGCCAGCAGCTCCGGGGAGGGACTAGCGACGGATGAGCAGTTCTTC.

The rearrangement joins TRBV19 to TRBJ1-5, with D possibly being TRBD1 (6 bases). CDR1 and CDR2 (germline): LNHDA, SQIVND (reference sequence). This CDR3 has 13 residues. The V end lost 7 bases, the J end lost 3 bases, and 10 bases lay between the germline ends. The CDR3 DNA is TGTGCCAGTAAGGGACAACACAATCAGCCCCAGCATTTT. This gives the protein CASKGQHNQPQHF.

A word on this clone: Other DNA sequences of this sample code for an identical CDR3. The genes are TRBV3-1 (or the pseudogene TRBV3-2) and TRBJ2-7, with a tentative D call TRBD2 (6 bases). There are 14 residues in the CDR3. Germline CDR1 LGHDT, CDR2 YNNKEL (reference sequence). Trimming left V 4 bases short and J 2 bases short, with 12 bases between. CDR3: CASSPPGLPYEQYF. The CDR3 DNA is TGTGCCAGCAGCCCGCCGGGACTTCCCTACGAGCAGTACTTC.

The chain joins TRBV6-5 to TRBJ1-2; possible D gene TRBD1, 6 bases. The CDR3 totals 14 residues. Trimming left V 2 bases short and J 7 bases short, with 14 bases between. Germline CDR1 MNHEY, CDR2 SVGAGI. The CDR3 bases are TGTGCCAGCAGTTACCAGGGGACGTCCAGTGGCTACACCTTC. Its protein is CASSYQGTSSGYTF.

This clone occurred a few times. This chain joins TRBV5-4 and TRBJ2-7; 8 nucleotides match TRBD2. There are 15 residues in the CDR3. J lost 2 bases, V lost 1 base, and 5 bases had no gene match. From germline, CDR1 is SGHNT and CDR2 YYREEE (reference sequence). The CDR3 protein is CASSLLLAETYEQYF. CDR3 sequence (DNA): TGTGCCAGCAGCTTGTTACTAGCGGAAACCTACGAGCAGTACTTC.

The J gene is TRBJ2-3, the V gene TRBV6-1; 8 bases fit TRBD2. The CDR3 has 15 amino acids. V trimming: 3 bases; J trimming: 3 bases; junction bases outside the gene matches: 5. Per germline, CDR1 MNHNS and CDR2 SASEGT. The CDR3 sequence is CASSETAGETDTQYF. As DNA, the CDR3 is TGTGCCAGCAGTGAGACAGCGGGAGAAACAGATACGCAGTATTTT.

The genes are TRBV6-6 and TRBJ2-6, with a possible D match to TRBD1 (8 bases). This CDR3 has 18 residues. V shed 5 bases and J shed 0 bases, with 17 bases lying between them. Per the germline V gene, CDR1 is MNHNY and CDR2 is SVGAGI (reference sequence). The DNA of the CDR3 is TGTGCCAGCAGTCACGGGGGGACAGGAGTCTCTGGGGCCAACGTCCTGACTTTC. It translates to CASSHGGTGVSGANVLTF.

This clone was observed once. The chain recombines TRBV28 with TRBJ2-1; tentatively, D is TRBD1 (6 bases). CDR1 and CDR2 from the germline V gene are MDHEN and SYDVKM. The V end was cut by 8 bases, the J end by 7 bases, with 18 bases between. The CDR3 is 14 residues long. The CDR3 protein is CASLPQGWMNEQFF. The CDR3, as DNA: TGTGCCAGCTTACCCCAGGGGTGGATGAATGAGCAGTTCTTC.

This clone has ten or more counts. The rearrangement links TRBV4-2 to TRBJ2-3; 9 positions match TRBD2. Germline V gives CDR1 LGHNA, CDR2 YNFKEQ. The CDR3 spans 16 residues. The trim removed 0 bases at V and 6 bases at J, leaving 7 bases unmatched. CDR3 amino acids: CASSQDPAGGLDTQYF. CDR3 nucleotides: TGTGCCAGCAGCCAAGATCCGGCGGGGGGGCTCGATACGCAGTATTTT.

The chain couples TRBV19 to TRBJ2-7; the match to TRBD2 covers 7 bases. This CDR3 contains 16 residues. Germline CDR1 is LNHDA and CDR2 is SQIVND (reference sequence). J was trimmed by 4 bases and V by 6 bases; bases with no gene match: 15. The CDR3, as DNA: TGTGCCAGTAGCACCCGGTCGTGGGAGGGGAGTTACGAGCAGTACTTC. Translated: CASSTRSWEGSYEQYF.

The rearrangement links TRBV20-1 to TRBJ1-2, with TRBD1 matching over 8 bases. CDR1 is DFQATT and CDR2 is SNEGSKA in the germline V gene (reference sequence). The CDR3 has 15 residues. The J segment lost 8 bases and the V segment lost 3 bases, leaving 14 bases of the junction unmatched. Here the CDR3 reads CSASPGQGQIGGYTF. The DNA of the CDR3 is TGCAGTGCTAGTCCCGGACAGGGCCAGATCGGAGGCTACACCTTC.